One and the same sample provided the 5 T cell receptor beta chains below, sequenced in a study of blood T cell repertoires in COVID-19. Generated by immunoSEQ multiplex PCR, the TCRdb table keeps only in-frame clones and is missing some. The table lists 150,000 or so clones, about 88% of them singletons. Sequences were obtained from PBMCs or T cells enriched from blood (not recorded which). These receptors were taken from a human donor with acute COVID-19. The donor label of this sample is uncertain.

The chain has TRBV29-1 and TRBJ2-7; 7 bases line up with TRBD1. The CDR3 length is 14 residues. Per the germline V gene, CDR1 is SQVTM and CDR2 is ANQGSEA. The V gene end was trimmed by 4 bases and the J gene end by 6 bases; junction bases not matched to a gene: 12. The CDR3: CSVGAGGRGSEQYF. DNA of the CDR3: TGCAGCGTTGGGGCAGGGGGAAGGGGGAGCGAGCAGTACTTC.

This chain links TRBV14 with TRBJ2-5, with a weak D call TRBD1 (5 bases). The V and J ends lost 0 bases and 4 bases respectively, with 9 bases between them. Germline lookup yields CDR1 SGHDN and CDR2 FVKESK. The CDR3 runs to 14 residues. CDR3 bases: TGTGCCAGCAGCCAAGATCTCAGGGTAGAGACCCAGTACTTC. Amino acids: CASSQDLRVETQYF.

This clone was detected only once. V and J are TRBV18 and TRBJ2-2; 8 bases are shared with TRBD1. The junction had 10 bases not matched to a gene; V was cut back by 3 bases and J by 1 base. Germline V gives CDR1 KGHSH, CDR2 LQKENI. This CDR3 spans 18 amino acids. The CDR3 DNA reads TGTGCCAGCTCACCTCGGGACAGGTCCTCGCTGAACACCGGGGAGCTGTTTTTT. As protein: CASSPRDRSSLNTGELFF.

V and J are TRBV11-2 and TRBJ2-1; 8 bases line up with TRBD1. The CDR3 has 15 residues. V dropped 4 bases and J dropped 6; count of bases not matched to a gene: 8. The germline V gene has CDR1 SGHAT and CDR2 FQNNGV. The CDR3 protein is CASSSGGPFANEQFF. CDR3 in DNA: TGTGCCAGCAGCTCAGGGGGCCCGTTTGCCAATGAGCAGTTCTTC.

J is TRBJ2-5 and V is TRBV3-1 (or the pseudogene TRBV3-2); 10 bases fit TRBD2. The germline V gene encodes CDR1 LGHDT and CDR2 YNNKEL (reference sequence). The CDR3 is 15 amino acids. The junction had 8 bases not matched to a gene; V was cut back by 5 bases and J by 5 bases. The CDR3 DNA follows: TGTGCCAGCAGCATGGGGACTAGCGCGTTGGAGACCCAGTACTTC. Encoded protein: CASSMGTSALETQYF.